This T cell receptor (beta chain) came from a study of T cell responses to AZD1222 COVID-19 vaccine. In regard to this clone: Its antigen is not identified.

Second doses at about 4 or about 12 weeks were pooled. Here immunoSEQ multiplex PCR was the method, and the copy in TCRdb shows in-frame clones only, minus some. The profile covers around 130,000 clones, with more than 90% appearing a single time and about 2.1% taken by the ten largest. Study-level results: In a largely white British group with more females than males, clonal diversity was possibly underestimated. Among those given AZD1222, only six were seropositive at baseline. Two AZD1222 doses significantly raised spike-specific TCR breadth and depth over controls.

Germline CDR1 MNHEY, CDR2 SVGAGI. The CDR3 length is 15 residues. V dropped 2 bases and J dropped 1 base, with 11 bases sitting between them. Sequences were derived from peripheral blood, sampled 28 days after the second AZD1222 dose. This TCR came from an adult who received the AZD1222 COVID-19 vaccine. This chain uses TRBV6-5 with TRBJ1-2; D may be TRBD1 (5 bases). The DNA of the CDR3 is TGTGCCAGCAGTTACGGTGGGGGTTTTAACTATGGCTACACCTTC. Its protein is CASSYGGGFNYGYTF.